This is a list of T cell receptor beta chains from one sample in a study of identical twins. TCRdb reprocessed the 5' RACE reads with MiXCR, giving one entry per CDR3 protein. Here the sample spans a few hundred thousand distinct CDR3 sequences, roughly 13% being singletons. These data also formed part of another study, on yellow fever vaccine responses in identical twins.

Input material: memory (CD45RO+) T cells sorted from blood. These receptors were collected from a woman aged 18 to 35 in good health. The conserved cysteine and the conserved F or W are not part of the CDR3 here.

v_gene	j_gene	CDR3aa
TRBV6-2/TRBV6-3	TRBJ2-3	ASSYPALEKTQY
TRBV4-3	TRBJ1-2	ASSQDWTPSDGYT
TRBV11-2	TRBJ1-1	ASSLGGTLNTEAF
TRBV7-9	TRBJ2-3	ASSPRSTPGTQY
TRBV20-1	TRBJ2-7	SAIWAGVTYEQY
TRBV20-1	TRBJ2-1	SARPTSGSYNEQF
TRBV5-1	TRBJ1-1	ASSGQGARTEAF
TRBV3-1	TRBJ1-5	ASSQGRKNSNQPQH
TRBV27	TRBJ2-3	ASRLIGTDTQY
TRBV5-1	TRBJ2-2	ASSHKTSGNTGELF
TRBV7-8	TRBJ1-6	ASSLVLETPLH
TRBV24-1	TRBJ2-1	ATSDPGQGNNEQF
TRBV2	TRBJ1-5	ASSVGQSNQPQH
TRBV20-1	TRBJ2-5	SANGYPQETQY
TRBV7-7	TRBJ2-5	ASSLLEGQETQY
TRBV5-1	TRBJ1-4	ASSPTGGGPEKLF
TRBV12-3/TRBV12-4	TRBJ2-5	ASSFKRQETQY
TRBV29-1	TRBJ1-1	SVISGRTEAF
TRBV15	TRBJ2-3	ATSRFGTGSTDTQY
TRBV7-2	TRBJ2-7	ASSLAPGFYEQY
TRBV7-2	TRBJ2-3	ASSFDRGPDTQY
TRBV2	TRBJ2-7	ATGTSHYEQY
TRBV5-1	TRBJ2-1	ASSLEGTSGVHNEQF
TRBV29-1	TRBJ2-3	SVEAAGGPNTQY
TRBV5-5	TRBJ2-1	ASSFWDREYNEQF
TRBV7-9	TRBJ1-1	ASSPKTGPEAF
TRBV20-1	TRBJ2-7	SASGLLAGGPSEQY
TRBV9	TRBJ2-1	ASSVRWGYNEQF
TRBV20-1	TRBJ1-2	SAQIYGYT
TRBV6-2/TRBV6-3	TRBJ2-3	ASSYTGDTQY
TRBV20-1	TRBJ2-7	SARGIRTGSYEQY
TRBV15	TRBJ2-4	ATSRDSGGLAKNIQY
TRBV7-2	TRBJ1-2	ASSRGTNYGYT
TRBV10-3	TRBJ2-7	AIGSIYEQY
TRBV20-1	TRBJ2-5	SAGAGVIQETQY
TRBV25-1	TRBJ2-7	ASAARDQETGEQY
TRBV18	TRBJ2-7	ASSPQGLAGSYEQY
TRBV12-3/TRBV12-4	TRBJ2-3	ASSLETYTDTQY
TRBV2	TRBJ2-1	ANPLSNEQF
TRBV5-1	TRBJ2-1	ASSTGAGNNEQF
TRBV12-3/TRBV12-4	TRBJ1-5	ASRMTGGGQPQH
TRBV12-3/TRBV12-4	TRBJ2-3	ASSFLRTGSLDTQY
TRBV20-1	TRBJ2-5	SAPREPRAGTQY
TRBV7-9	TRBJ2-1	ASSLFGTGRDGEQF
TRBV5-4	TRBJ2-1	ASSSMGLAGGNFYNEQF
TRBV7-2	TRBJ1-2	ASSPNRALYGYT
TRBV20-1	TRBJ2-7	SARNSGGSYEQY